This T cell receptor (beta chain) appears in the sequencing data of a study of control samples from healthy donors and cancer patients (dated by TCRdb to 2020 to 2021). For this chain, trimming is 0 bases at the V end and 2 bases at the J end, and the number of junction bases without a gene match is 0. Measured from the cysteine to the phenylalanine, the CDR3 is 15 residues long. Only the CDR3 region is kept as DNA, spanning 45 bases read in frame from base 1. For this clone: Its binding antigen is unknown. No much larger clone exists at a distance of one base, and base qualities are not known.

The library was generated by the immunoSEQ multiplex PCR assay. TCRdb re-hosts the immuneACCESS table, in-frame sequences only. Its copies lack some clones; in the studies checked, an unresolved V gene accounts for under half of them, and the cause for the rest is not known. The sample has some 95,000 clones on record, 92% of them singletons. The top ten clones comprise about 3% of the sample. The V and J genes are TRBV23-1 and TRBJ2-5, with 10 junctional bases fitting TRBD2. TRBV23-1 is flagged as an ORF with uncertain function. Input material: blood. This sequence originates from a human donor in good health. The donor label of this sample is uncertain. The bases read TGCGCCAGCAGTCAATCGACTAGCGGGCAAGAGACCCAGTACTTC. This is translated as CASSQSTSGQETQYF.